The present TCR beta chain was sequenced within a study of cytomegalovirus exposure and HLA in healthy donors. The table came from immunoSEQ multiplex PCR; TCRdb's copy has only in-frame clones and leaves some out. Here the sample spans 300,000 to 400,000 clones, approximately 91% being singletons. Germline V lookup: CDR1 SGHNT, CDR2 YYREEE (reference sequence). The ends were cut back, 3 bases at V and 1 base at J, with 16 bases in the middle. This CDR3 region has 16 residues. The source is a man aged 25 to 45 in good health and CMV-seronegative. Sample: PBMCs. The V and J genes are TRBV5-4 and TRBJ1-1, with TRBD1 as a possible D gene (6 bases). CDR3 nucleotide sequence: TGTGCCAGCAGCTACTACGCCGGGACATCGAACACTGAAGCTTTCTTT. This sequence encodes CASSYYAGTSNTEAFF.